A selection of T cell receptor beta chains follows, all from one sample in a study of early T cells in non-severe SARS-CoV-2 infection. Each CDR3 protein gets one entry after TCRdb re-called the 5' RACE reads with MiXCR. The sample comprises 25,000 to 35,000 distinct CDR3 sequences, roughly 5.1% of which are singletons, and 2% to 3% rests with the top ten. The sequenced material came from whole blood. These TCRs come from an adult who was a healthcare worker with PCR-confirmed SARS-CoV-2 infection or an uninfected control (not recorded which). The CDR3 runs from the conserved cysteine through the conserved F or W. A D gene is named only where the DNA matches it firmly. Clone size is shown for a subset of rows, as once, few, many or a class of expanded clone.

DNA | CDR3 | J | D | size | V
TGTGCCAGTAACCCCTCGACTGGGACTAGCGCTTACAATGAGCAGTTCTTC | CASNPSTGTSAYNEQFF | TRBJ2-1 | TRBD2 | few | TRBV19
TGCGCCAGCACCCCCCCGGGGTCCAACGTCCTGACTTTC | CASTPPGSNVLTF | TRBJ2-6 | NA | many | TRBV10-2
TGTGCCAGCAGTTATGGGGGAGAGGGCTATGAGCAGTTCTTC | CASSYGGEGYEQFF | TRBJ2-1 | NA | many | TRBV27
TGCAGCGTTGTGGCTAGCGGGAACCTATACGAGCAGTACTTC | CSVVASGNLYEQYF | TRBJ2-7 | TRBD2 | NA | TRBV29-1
TGCGCCAGCAGCTTGGAGACGGCTCCGAACACTGAAGCTTTCTTT | CASSLETAPNTEAFF | TRBJ1-1 | NA | few | TRBV5-1
TGTGCCAGCAGTTACTCTCCGGGACAGGGGGGATCACCCCTCCACTTT | CASSYSPGQGGSPLHF | TRBJ1-6 | TRBD1 | few | TRBV6-6
TGTGCCAGCAGTTCGGGACTAGCGGTTAATACCGGGGAGCTGTTTTTT | CASSSGLAVNTGELFF | TRBJ2-2 | TRBD2 | many | TRBV6-5
TGTGCCAGTGGACGGATCTATGGCTACACCTTC | CASGRIYGYTF | TRBJ1-2 | NA | many | TRBV28
TGCAGCGTTGAAGGTGAGCGGGAGGGCCCCTACGAGCAGTACTTC | CSVEGEREGPYEQYF | TRBJ2-7 | TRBD2 | NA | TRBV29-1
TGTGCGTATAACAACCTCACCGGGGAGCTGTTTTTT | CAYNNLTGELFF | TRBJ2-2 | NA | NA | TRBV11-2
TGTGCCAGCGGGAAAATCGACGAGCAGTACTTC | CASGKIDEQYF | TRBJ2-7 | NA | many | TRBV12-3/TRBV12-4
TGTGCCAGCAGTCGGGACGTCGGTCAAGAGACCCAGTACTTC | CASSRDVGQETQYF | TRBJ2-5 | NA | NA | TRBV12-3/TRBV12-4
TGCAGCGTAAGTGCTAGGGAGCAGTTCTTC | CSVSAREQFF | TRBJ2-1 | NA | many | TRBV29-1
TGTGCCAGCAGCCCTGCATTAGGTGGCTACACCTTC | CASSPALGGYTF | TRBJ1-2 | NA | many | TRBV7-9
TGTGCCACCAGCAGTGACGGTGACAATGAGCAGTTCTTC | CATSSDGDNEQFF | TRBJ2-1 | NA | NA | TRBV15
TGTGCCAGCAGCCCAGCACCAGGGTACCCGGACAATGAGCAGTTCTTC | CASSPAPGYPDNEQFF | TRBJ2-1 | NA | many | TRBV7-6
TGTGCCAGCAGCCCACCCCCAGGGATTGAAGCTTTCTTT | CASSPPPGIEAFF | TRBJ1-1 | NA | medium-sized | TRBV11-2
TGTGCCAGCAGCTTAGAATACTTAGCCCATGAGCAGTTCTTC | CASSLEYLAHEQFF | TRBJ2-1 | NA | NA | TRBV11-2
TGCGCCAGCTCCCGCGGCCAGTTGGGGGCCAACGTCCTGACTTTC | CASSRGQLGANVLTF | TRBJ2-6 | NA | NA | TRBV10-1
TGTGCCAGCAGCGGGACTCCGGGCGGGGAGCTGTTTTTT | CASSGTPGGELFF | TRBJ2-2 | NA | many | TRBV6-5
TGTGCCAGCTCCTTACTCAGGGCGAACGGCTACACCTTC | CASSLLRANGYTF | TRBJ1-2 | NA | medium-sized | TRBV28
TGTGCCACCAGTGGGGGACTAGCGGGGCCCTACAATGAGCAGTTCTTC | CATSGGLAGPYNEQFF | TRBJ2-1 | TRBD2 | many | TRBV24-1
TGCGCCAGCAGCTTTGGACTAGCGGGGGTCGTCCAAGAGACCCAGTACTTC | CASSFGLAGVVQETQYF | TRBJ2-5 | TRBD2 | many | TRBV5-1
TGTGCCAGCAGCGTAAGTCGGGAAGGAGCCGGTAACTATGGCTACACCTTC | CASSVSREGAGNYGYTF | TRBJ1-2 | NA | few | TRBV9